The sequence of this TCR beta chain was determined in a study of monozygotic twins with inflammatory bowel disease. Concerning this clonotype: Its antigen is undetermined.

TCRdb reprocessed the 5' RACE reads; each CDR3 protein has one entry and no DNA is given. Its listing shows a few hundred thousand distinct CDR3 sequences. Study-level results: None of the different T cell subtypes could be distinguished from one another.

This CDR3 spans 17 amino acids. The germline V gene encodes CDR1 MNHEY and CDR2 SVGAGI. Phlebotomy per donor yielded a single 2.5 ml blood sample. Sequencing was performed on blood. The TCR was taken from a human donor with ulcerative colitis or Crohn's disease, or a healthy co-twin of an affected twin (not recorded which). The genes are TRBV6-5 and TRBJ2-7. CDR3 region: CASSYSGFRPDHYEQYF.